The rows below give T cell receptor beta chains drawn from one sample of a study of neurological immune-mediated disorders. A single record per CDR3 protein comes from TCRdb applying MiXCR to the 5' RACE reads. The table has some 60,000 distinct CDR3 sequences, 3.5% to 4.5% seen once. Sequencing was performed on PBMCs. These receptors were collected from a woman aged 45-65 years with multiple sclerosis. Both conserved end residues are trimmed from each CDR3.

j_call v_call cdr3_aa
TRBJ1-6 TRBV6-6 ASRTTGTDNSPLH
TRBJ2-7 TRBV29-1 SVEDPTSESYEQY
TRBJ1-5 TRBV20-1 SARDQGLNQPQN
TRBJ2-3 TRBV7-6 ASSTTGGVDTQY
TRBJ2-3 TRBV25-1 ASSGLRVNVEGHGSGTDTQY
TRBJ2-5 TRBV5-1 ASSLIRDRGDGTQY
TRBJ2-5 TRBV20-1 SAVPSQIEETQY
TRBJ1-6 TRBV28 ASKEALGRNSPLH
TRBJ1-1 TRBV6-6 ASSLTTNTEAF
TRBJ2-5 TRBV20-1 SASTREAGETQY
TRBJ2-1 TRBV5-1 ASTPLSSYNEQF
TRBJ2-3 TRBV11-2 ASSLGSGMTDTQY
TRBJ1-3 TRBV12-3/TRBV12-4 ASSPPNPGGVGNTIY
TRBJ1-5 TRBV7-6 ASSLGPSGNQPQN
TRBJ2-7 TRBV5-1 ASRGELAGGGEQY
TRBJ2-5 TRBV5-5 ASSLLGGEETQY
TRBJ2-2 TRBV20-1 SATGLTNTGELF
TRBJ2-2 TRBV12-5 ASGLGGAGELF
TRBJ1-5 TRBV25-1 ASSAGRDQPQH
TRBJ1-1 TRBV29-1 SVEVNRANTEAF
TRBJ1-5 TRBV12-3/TRBV12-4 ASSQYSRNQPQH
TRBJ2-1 TRBV12-3/TRBV12-4 ASRTGTRNNEQF
TRBJ2-2 TRBV3-1 ASSEQNTGELF
TRBJ2-5 TRBV7-9 ASSLTSETQY
TRBJ1-3 TRBV5-1 ASSLAGSTSGNTIY
TRBJ2-5 TRBV29-1 SVRIQETQY
TRBJ1-5 TRBV15 ATAGERHNSNQPQH
TRBJ2-7 TRBV15 ATSLDRAKAYEQY
TRBJ2-1 TRBV21-1 ASSGDCHNEQF
TRBJ1-6 TRBV5-5 ASSREQVRSPLH
TRBJ1-5 TRBV2 ASSPENNQPQH